This entry lists 25 T cell receptor beta chains sequenced from one sample in a study of cytomegalovirus exposure and HLA in healthy donors. The PCR used 60 Vbeta and 13 Jbeta primers. Sequencing used immunoSEQ multiplex PCR; TCRdb keeps in-frame clones, though not all of them. The sample lists 110,000 to 150,000 clones; about 82% were seen once. Material for sequencing was PBMCs. These receptors originate from a male donor in good health and CMV-seronegative.

The rearrangement uses TRBV6-1 and TRBJ2-7; 10 bases are shared with TRBD1. The CDR3 length is 12 residues. Germline V gene data show CDR1 as MNHNS and CDR2 as SASEGT. V lost 8 bases and J lost 3; bases outside the gene matches: 1. The chain's CDR3 is CASGDRGYEQYF. In nucleotides, the CDR3 is TGTGCCAGCGGGGACAGGGGCTACGAGCAGTACTTC.

V usage is TRBV28 and J usage is TRBJ2-7; weak D call: TRBD2 (5 bases). V lost 7 bases and J 6 bases, leaving 34 bases between the germline ends. Germline V gene data show CDR1 as MDHEN and CDR2 as SYDVKM. CDR3 length: 19 amino acids. CDR3 bases: TGTGCCAGCAACCCGAGACGGGAACCTGGGGAGTGGAAAAGGATCGAGCAGTACTTC. Its protein product is CASNPRREPGEWKRIEQYF.

This chain joins TRBV6-5 and TRBJ1-1; D may be TRBD1 (5 bases). This CDR3 region has 14 residues. From germline, CDR1 is MNHEY and CDR2 SVGAGI. V dropped 2 bases and J dropped 5 bases, with 12 bases sitting between them. The CDR3 DNA is TGTGCCAGCAGTTACGGAGGGGTAGAAACTGAAGCTTTCTTT. Amino acid sequence: CASSYGGVETEAFF.

The genes are TRBV7-9 and TRBJ2-3, with TRBD1 matching 7 bases. Per the germline V gene, CDR1 is SEHNR and CDR2 is FQNEAQ (reference sequence). J was trimmed by 2 bases and V by 6 bases; bases with no gene match: 5. The CDR3 length is 14 residues. Here the CDR3 reads CASRWTGNTDTQYF. The DNA of the CDR3 is TGTGCCAGCAGGTGGACAGGAAACACAGATACGCAGTATTTT. Variable domain in full (rest from reference TRBV7-9 and TRBJ2-3): DTGVSQNPRHKITKRGQNVTFRCDPISEHNRLYWYRQTLGQGPEFLTYFQNEAQLEKSRLLSDRFSAERPKGSFSTLEIQRTEQGDSAMYLCASRWTGNTDTQYFGPGTRLTVL.

The rearrangement links TRBV29-1 to TRBJ2-3, with D tentatively TRBD1 (6 bases). Looked up from germline, CDR1 is SQVTM and CDR2 is ANQGSEA. V was cut by 6 bases and J by 2 bases, with 12 bases left in between. The CDR3 covers 13 residues. The CDR3 reads CSVTTGVTDTQYF. CDR3 nucleotide sequence: TGCAGCGTCACGACAGGAGTCACAGATACGCAGTATTTT.

The chain combines TRBV5-6 with TRBJ2-5; TRBD1 is a possible D gene (7 bases). V lost 6 bases, J lost 5 bases, and 17 bases lay in between. There are 14 residues in the CDR3. Germline values: CDR1 SGHDT, CDR2 YYEEEE. The CDR3, as DNA: TGTGCCAGCAAGGGTAGCAGGGGGAGGGAGACCCAGTACTTC. It yields the protein CASKGSRGRETQYF.

The rearrangement joins TRBV6-5 to TRBJ1-1, with 9 bases fitting TRBD1. CDR1 is MNHEY, CDR2 SVGAGI, per germline. V shed 2 bases and J 4 bases; nucleotides not matched to a gene: 2. The CDR3 contains 14 residues. This CDR3 is CASSYGTGFTEAFF. The CDR3 DNA follows: TGTGCCAGCAGTTACGGGACAGGGTTCACTGAAGCTTTCTTT.

J is TRBJ2-5 and V is TRBV6-1; TRBD1 agrees at 9 bases. Germline values: CDR1 MNHNS, CDR2 SASEGT. Germline trimming cut 4 bases from V and 11 bases from J; bases unmatched to any gene: 17. CDR3 length: 16 residues. The CDR3 bases are TGTGCCAGCAGTGGCTACAGGGGGCAGGAGGGAAAGGAGCAGTACTTC. Translation gives CASSGYRGQEGKEQYF.

This clone has more than one count but fewer than ten. The rearrangement joins TRBV27 to TRBJ1-5; the match to TRBD1 covers 7 bases. The CDR3 length is 14 residues. Looked up from germline, CDR1 is MNHEY and CDR2 is SMNVEV (reference sequence). V was clipped by 1 base and J by 5 bases; unmatched bases: 2. CDR3 nucleotides: TGTGCCAGCAGTTTATACAGGGGTTATCAGCCCCAGCATTTT. Translating gives CASSLYRGYQPQHF.

J is TRBJ2-7 and V is TRBV30; the match to TRBD1 covers 9 bases. This CDR3 comprises 12 residues. Germline V gene lookup returns CDR1 GTSNPN and CDR2 SVGIG (reference sequence). Trimming removed 2 bases from V and 5 bases from J; junction bases left unmatched: 1. In DNA, the CDR3 is TGTGCCTGGAGTAGGACAGGGGACGAGCAGTACTTC. It specifies CAWSRTGDEQYF. Full variable domain (missing parts from reference TRBV30 and TRBJ2-7): SQTIHQWPATLVQPVGSPLSLECTVEGTSNPNLYWYRQAAGRGLQLLFYSVGIGQISSEVPQNLSASRPQDRQFILSSKKLLLSDSGFYLCAWSRTGDEQYFGPGTRLTVT.

The J gene is TRBJ1-1, the V gene TRBV15; D is possibly TRBD1 (6 bases). The CDR3 loop spans 16 amino acids. Between the trimmed V and J ends, which lost 6 bases and 2 bases, there was a span of 19 bases. CDR1 and CDR2 from the germline V gene are LNHNV and YYDKDF (reference sequence). CDR3 nucleotide sequence: TGTGCCACCAGAGATGGTGGTGTAGGGGGAAACACTGAAGCTTTCTTT. Translating it yields CATRDGGVGGNTEAFF.

The V gene is TRBV9, the J gene TRBJ2-1, with 9 bases aligning to TRBD1. Looked up from germline, CDR1 is SGDLS and CDR2 is YYNGEE. The CDR3 totals 16 residues. With 4 bases clipped from V and 8 bases from J, the junction kept 13 bases outside the gene matches. The CDR3 DNA sequence: TGTGCCAGCAGCCAACAGGGGGCTAGCGGTATCCATGAGCAGTTCTTC. Translation: CASSQQGASGIHEQFF.

This sequence joins TRBV6-1 and TRBJ1-1; D unresolved. Germline-derived CDR1 and CDR2 are MNHNS and SASEGT. The CDR3 consists of 13 residues. Trimming stripped 6 bases from V and 4 bases from J, with 12 bases between. The CDR3 here is CASRPPVGTEAFF. CDR3 nucleotide sequence: TGTGCCAGCAGGCCTCCGGTTGGCACTGAAGCTTTCTTT.

Turning to this clone: At one end, the junction sequence differs from germline, possibly due to a read error. The V and J genes are TRBV6-6 and TRBJ2-3; 13 nucleotides agree with TRBD2. Germline V gene sequence: CDR1 MNHNY, CDR2 SVGAGI (reference sequence). This CDR3 has 15 amino acids. The CDR3 DNA reads TGTGCCAGCAGTTCAGGGGGTACTAGCGGGAGGGCCGAGCTTTGG. It codes for CASSSGGTSGRAELW.

The chain carries TRBV18 and TRBJ2-7; TRBD1 agrees at 9 bases. Unmatched junction bases numbered 12, after V lost 4 bases and J lost 5 bases. The CDR3 is made up of 16 amino acids. Germline V gene sequence: CDR1 KGHSH, CDR2 LQKENI. The CDR3 bases are TGTGCCAGCTCACTTACGTCCGGGACAGGGCACAACGAGCAGTACTTC. This encodes CASSLTSGTGHNEQYF.

The chain carries TRBV30 and TRBJ2-7; 7 positions match TRBD1. Unmatched junction bases numbered 8, after V lost 3 bases and J lost 0 bases. There are 15 residues in the CDR3. Looked up from germline, CDR1 is GTSNPN and CDR2 is SVGIG (reference sequence). CDR3 sequence reads: CAWREKTGNSYEQYF. CDR3 nucleotide sequence: TGTGCCTGGAGGGAAAAGACAGGGAACTCCTACGAGCAGTACTTC.

The rearrangement uses TRBV2 and TRBJ2-1; 8 bases fit TRBD2. The CDR3 runs to 15 residues. The germline gives CDR1 SNHLY, CDR2 FYNNEI. V was clipped by 10 bases and J by 10 bases; unmatched bases: 18. Written as DNA, the CDR3 is TGTGCCACCCAGTGGGACTCGGGACTAGTTGACGAGCAGTTCTTC. Translation gives CATQWDSGLVDEQFF.

The J gene is TRBJ1-4, the V gene TRBV4-3, with 8 bases lining up with TRBD1. The germline V gene has CDR1 LGHNA and CDR2 YSLEER. V was pared by 0 bases and J by 7 bases, with 4 bases of the junction left unmatched. There are 15 residues in the CDR3. CDR3 region: CASSQEITGGEKLFF. The CDR3 DNA reads TGCGCCAGCAGCCAAGAGATCACAGGGGGTGAAAAACTGTTTTTT.

V and J are TRBV5-1 and TRBJ2-5; 10 bases align to TRBD1. J was trimmed by 5 bases and V by 7 bases; bases with no gene match: 11. The CDR3 consists of 15 residues. Germline V gene data show CDR1 as SGHRS and CDR2 as YFSETQ. In DNA, the CDR3 is TGCGCCAGCCGCTCCAGACAGGGGGCAGGGGAGACCCAGTACTTC. Its translation is CASRSRQGAGETQYF.

The chain couples TRBV5-1 to TRBJ2-7, with 8 positions matching TRBD2. The CDR3 is made up of 17 amino acids. CDR1 SGHRS and CDR2 YFSETQ come from the germline V gene. V lost 0 bases to trimming and J lost 3 bases; unmatched junction nucleotides: 11. The CDR3 nucleotides read TGCGCCAGCAGCTTGGGACCAACGGGAGGGATGAACTACGAGCAGTACTTC. Amino acid sequence: CASSLGPTGGMNYEQYF.

DNA for the CDR3: TGTGCCAGTAGTATTTTCTTCGGCGGAGCGAACACCGGGGAGCTGTTTTTT. This codes for CASSIFFGGANTGELFF. The gene calls are TRBV19 and TRBJ2-2; D call uncertain. V was trimmed by 3 bases and J by 0 bases, leaving 14 bases between them. The CDR3 is 17 residues long. Germline CDR1 LNHDA, CDR2 SQIVND (reference sequence). Filled out from reference TRBV19 and TRBJ2-2, the complete variable domain reads DGGITQSPKYLFRKEGQNVTLSCEQNLNHDAMYWYRQDPGQGLRLIYYSQIVNDFQKGDIAEGYSVSREKKESFPLTVTSAQKNPTAFYLCASSIFFGGANTGELFFGEGSRLTVL.

This sequence joins TRBV13 and TRBJ2-5, with a possible D match to TRBD1 (6 bases). Germline CDR1 PRHDT, CDR2 FYEKMQ (reference sequence). This CDR3 contains 14 residues. V was pared by 3 bases and J by 2 bases, with 10 bases between. The chain's CDR3 is CASSFGTQQETQYF. CDR3 nucleotide sequence: TGTGCCAGCAGCTTTGGGACACAGCAAGAGACCCAGTACTTC.

V gene TRBV2 combines with J gene TRBJ2-1; 11 bases map to TRBD2. With 8 bases clipped from V and 9 bases from J, the junction kept 15 bases outside the gene matches. The CDR3 extends over 16 amino acids. Germline V CDR1 and CDR2: SNHLY, FYNNEI. The CDR3 protein is CASRTSGRGNRGEQFF. The CDR3 DNA is TGTGCCAGCCGGACTAGCGGGCGAGGGAATAGGGGTGAGCAGTTCTTC.

This clone was detected a few times. The chain has TRBV28 and TRBJ2-3; perhaps TRBD1 as D (6 bases). Germline CDR1 MDHEN, CDR2 SYDVKM. The CDR3 runs 16 residues. With 3 bases removed from V and 1 base from J, the gap between germline ends came to 14 bases. In DNA, the CDR3 is TGTGCCAGCAGTTTCCCCCAAGGGGGAGGCACAGATACGCAGTATTTT. It codes for CASSFPQGGGTDTQYF.

The V gene is TRBV6-1, the J gene TRBJ2-2; TRBD1 matches at 7 bases. The CDR3 covers 14 residues. The trim removed 7 bases at V and 4 bases at J, leaving 6 bases unmatched. The germline V gene encodes CDR1 MNHNS and CDR2 SASEGT. CDR3 sequence: CASTRGPATGELFF. The CDR3 nucleotides are TGTGCCAGCACGAGGGGGCCGGCCACCGGGGAGCTGTTTTTT.